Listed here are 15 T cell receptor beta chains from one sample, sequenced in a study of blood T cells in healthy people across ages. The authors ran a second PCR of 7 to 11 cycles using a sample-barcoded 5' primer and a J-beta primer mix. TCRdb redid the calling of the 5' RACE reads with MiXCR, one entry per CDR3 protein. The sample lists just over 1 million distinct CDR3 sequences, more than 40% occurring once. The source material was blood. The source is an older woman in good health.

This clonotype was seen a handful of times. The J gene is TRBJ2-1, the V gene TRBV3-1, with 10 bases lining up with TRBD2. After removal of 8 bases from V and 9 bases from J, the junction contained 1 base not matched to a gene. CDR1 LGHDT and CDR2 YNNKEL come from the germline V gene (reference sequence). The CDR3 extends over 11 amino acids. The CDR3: CASGLAVEQFF. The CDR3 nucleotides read TGTGCCAGCGGACTAGCGGTTGAGCAGTTCTTC.

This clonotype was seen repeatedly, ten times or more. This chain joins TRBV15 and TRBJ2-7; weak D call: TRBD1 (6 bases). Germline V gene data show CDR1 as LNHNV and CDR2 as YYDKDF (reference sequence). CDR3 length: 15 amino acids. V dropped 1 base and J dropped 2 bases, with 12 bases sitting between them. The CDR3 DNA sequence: TGTGCCACCAGCAGAGGATCGCAGGGGACCTACGAGCAGTACTTC. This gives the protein CATSRGSQGTYEQYF.

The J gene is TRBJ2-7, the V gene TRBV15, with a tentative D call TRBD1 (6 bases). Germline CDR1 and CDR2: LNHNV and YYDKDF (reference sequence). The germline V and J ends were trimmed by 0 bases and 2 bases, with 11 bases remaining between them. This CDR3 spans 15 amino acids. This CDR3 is CATSRDPGATYEQYF. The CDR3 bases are TGTGCCACCAGCAGAGACCCAGGGGCCACCTACGAGCAGTACTTC.

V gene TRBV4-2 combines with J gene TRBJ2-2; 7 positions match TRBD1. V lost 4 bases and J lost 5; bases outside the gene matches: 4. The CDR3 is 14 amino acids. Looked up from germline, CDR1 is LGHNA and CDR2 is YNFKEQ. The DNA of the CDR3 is TGTGCCAGCAGCCCAGAGGGACAGACCGGGGAGCTGTTTTTT. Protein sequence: CASSPEGQTGELFF.

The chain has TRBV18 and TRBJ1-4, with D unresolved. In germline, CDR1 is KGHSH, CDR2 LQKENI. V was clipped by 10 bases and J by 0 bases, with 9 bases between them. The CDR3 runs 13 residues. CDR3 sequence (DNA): TGTGCCACCAAAATCTCAACTAATGAAAAACTGTTTTTT. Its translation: CATKISTNEKLFF.

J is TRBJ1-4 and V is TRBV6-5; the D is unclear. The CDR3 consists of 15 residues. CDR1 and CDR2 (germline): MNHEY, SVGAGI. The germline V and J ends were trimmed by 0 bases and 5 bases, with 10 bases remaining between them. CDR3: CASSYSATLNEKLFF. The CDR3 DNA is TGTGCCAGCAGTTACTCCGCCACTTTAAATGAAAAACTGTTTTTT.

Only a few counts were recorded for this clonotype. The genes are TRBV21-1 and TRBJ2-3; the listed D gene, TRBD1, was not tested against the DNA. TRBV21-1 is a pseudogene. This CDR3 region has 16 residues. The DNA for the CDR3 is TGTGCCAGCATCTACTCAGGGCACCATCGGATAGATACGCAGTATTTT. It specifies CASIYSGHHRIDTQYF.

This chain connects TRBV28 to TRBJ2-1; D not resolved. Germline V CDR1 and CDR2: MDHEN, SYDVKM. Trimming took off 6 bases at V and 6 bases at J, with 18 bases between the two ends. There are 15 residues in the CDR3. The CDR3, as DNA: TGTGCCAGCAGAATCCTCCCTCATAGAGGCAATGAGCAGTTCTTC. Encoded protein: CASRILPHRGNEQFF.

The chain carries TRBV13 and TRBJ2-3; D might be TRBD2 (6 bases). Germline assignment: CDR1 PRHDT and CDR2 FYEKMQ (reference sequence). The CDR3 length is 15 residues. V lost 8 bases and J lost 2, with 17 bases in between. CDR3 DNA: TGTGCCAGCGGGCGATTAGCGGCCCCCACAGATACGCAGTATTTT. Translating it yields CASGRLAAPTDTQYF.

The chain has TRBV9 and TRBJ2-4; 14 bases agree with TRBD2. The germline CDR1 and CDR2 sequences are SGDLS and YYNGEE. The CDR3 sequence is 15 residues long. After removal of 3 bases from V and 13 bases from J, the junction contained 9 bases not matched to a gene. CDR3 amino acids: CASSGGLAGVEEQYF. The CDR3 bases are TGTGCCAGCAGCGGGGGACTAGCGGGAGTCGAGGAGCAGTACTTC. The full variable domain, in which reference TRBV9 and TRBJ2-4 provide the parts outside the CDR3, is DSGVTQTPKHLITATGQRVTLRCSPRSGDLSVYWYQQSLDQGLQFLIQYYNGEERAKGNILERFSAQQFPDLHSELNLSSLELGDSALYFCASSGGLAGVEEQYFGAGTRLSVL.

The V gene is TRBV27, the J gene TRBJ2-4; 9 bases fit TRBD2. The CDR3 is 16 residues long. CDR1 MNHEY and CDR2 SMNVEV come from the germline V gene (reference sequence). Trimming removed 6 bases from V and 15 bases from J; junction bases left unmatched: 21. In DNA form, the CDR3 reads TGTGCCAGCAGCCCCGAGGGGGCTAGCGGGAACGATAGAAGGTACTTC. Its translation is CASSPEGASGNDRRYF.

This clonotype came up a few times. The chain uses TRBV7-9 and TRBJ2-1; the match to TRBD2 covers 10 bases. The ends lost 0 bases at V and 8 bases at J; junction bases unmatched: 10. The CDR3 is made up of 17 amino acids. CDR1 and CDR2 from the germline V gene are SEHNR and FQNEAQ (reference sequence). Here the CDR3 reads CASSLARLAGDLDEQFF. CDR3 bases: TGTGCCAGCAGCTTAGCGCGCCTAGCGGGAGACCTTGATGAGCAGTTCTTC.

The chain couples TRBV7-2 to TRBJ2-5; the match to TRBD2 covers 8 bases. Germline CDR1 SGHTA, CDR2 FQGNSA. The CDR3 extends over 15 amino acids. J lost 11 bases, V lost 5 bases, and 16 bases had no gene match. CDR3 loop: CASSHPGLVAREQYF. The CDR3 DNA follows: TGTGCCAGCAGCCACCCGGGACTAGTGGCGCGTGAGCAGTACTTC.

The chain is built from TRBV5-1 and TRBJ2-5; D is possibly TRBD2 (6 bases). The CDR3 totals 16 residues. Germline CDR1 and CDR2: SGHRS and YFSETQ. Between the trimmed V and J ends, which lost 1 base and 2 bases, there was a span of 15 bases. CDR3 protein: CASSLNVGTQQETQYF. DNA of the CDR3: TGCGCCAGCAGCTTGAATGTGGGGACTCAACAAGAGACCCAGTACTTC.

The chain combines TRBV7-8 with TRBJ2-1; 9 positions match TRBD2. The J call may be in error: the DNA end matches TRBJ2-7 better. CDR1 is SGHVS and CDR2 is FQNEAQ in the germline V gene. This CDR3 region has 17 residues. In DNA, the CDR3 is TGTGCCAGCAGCCTTCGCGGGGGGGGGAGCTCCTACAATGAGCAGTACTTC. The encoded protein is CASSLRGGGSSYNEQYF.